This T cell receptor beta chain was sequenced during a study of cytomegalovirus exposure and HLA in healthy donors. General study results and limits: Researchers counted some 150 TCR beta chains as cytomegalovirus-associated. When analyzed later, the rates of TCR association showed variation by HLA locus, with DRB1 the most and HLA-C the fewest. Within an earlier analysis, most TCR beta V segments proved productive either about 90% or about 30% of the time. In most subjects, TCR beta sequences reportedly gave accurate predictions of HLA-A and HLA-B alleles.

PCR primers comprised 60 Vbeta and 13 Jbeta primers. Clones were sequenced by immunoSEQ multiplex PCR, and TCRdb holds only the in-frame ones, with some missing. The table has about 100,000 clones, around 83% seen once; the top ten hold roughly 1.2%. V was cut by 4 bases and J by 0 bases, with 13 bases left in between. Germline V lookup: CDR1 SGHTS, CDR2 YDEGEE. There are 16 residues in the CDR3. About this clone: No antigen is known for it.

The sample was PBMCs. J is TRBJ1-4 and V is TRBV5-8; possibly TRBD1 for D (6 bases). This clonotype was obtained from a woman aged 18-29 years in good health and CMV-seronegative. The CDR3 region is CASSPRTETTNEKLFF. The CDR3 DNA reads TGTGCCAGCAGCCCCCGGACAGAAACAACTAATGAAAAACTGTTTTTT.